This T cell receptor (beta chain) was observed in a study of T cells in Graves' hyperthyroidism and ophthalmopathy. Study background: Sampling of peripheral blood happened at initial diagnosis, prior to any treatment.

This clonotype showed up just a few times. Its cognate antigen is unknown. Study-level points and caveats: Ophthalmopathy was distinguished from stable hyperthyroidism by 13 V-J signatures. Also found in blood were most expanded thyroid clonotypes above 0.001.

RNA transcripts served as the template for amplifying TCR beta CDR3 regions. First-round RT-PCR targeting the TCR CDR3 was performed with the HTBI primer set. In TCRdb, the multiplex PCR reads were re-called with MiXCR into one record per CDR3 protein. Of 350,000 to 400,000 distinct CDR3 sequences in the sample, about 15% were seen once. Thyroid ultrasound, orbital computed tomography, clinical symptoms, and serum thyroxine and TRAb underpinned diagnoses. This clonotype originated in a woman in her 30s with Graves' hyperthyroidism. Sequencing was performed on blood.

The DNA of the CDR3 is TGTGCCAGCAGCCAAGATGTAGCGGCCGAGCAGTACTTC. It specifies CASSQDVAAEQYF. V and J are TRBV14 and TRBJ2-7; tentatively, D is TRBD2 (6 bases). V dropped 0 bases and J dropped 6 bases, with 9 bases sitting between them. Looked up from germline, CDR1 is SGHDN and CDR2 is FVKESK. CDR3 size: 13 residues.